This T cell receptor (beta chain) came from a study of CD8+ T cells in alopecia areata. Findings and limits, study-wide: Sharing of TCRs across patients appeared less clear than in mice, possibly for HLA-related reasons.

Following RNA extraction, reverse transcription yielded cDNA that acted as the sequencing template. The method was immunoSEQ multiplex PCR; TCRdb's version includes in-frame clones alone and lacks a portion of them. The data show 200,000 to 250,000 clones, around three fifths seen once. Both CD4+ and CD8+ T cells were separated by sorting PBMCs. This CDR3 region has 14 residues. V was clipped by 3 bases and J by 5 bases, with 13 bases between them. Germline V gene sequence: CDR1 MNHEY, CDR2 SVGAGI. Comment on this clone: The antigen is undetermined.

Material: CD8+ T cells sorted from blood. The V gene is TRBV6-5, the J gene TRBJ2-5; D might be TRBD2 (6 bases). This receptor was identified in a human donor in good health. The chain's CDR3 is CASSYRGLGETQYF. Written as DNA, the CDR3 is TGTGCCAGCAGTTATCGGGGGTTAGGGGAGACCCAGTACTTC.